This T cell receptor (beta chain) was identified in a study of cytomegalovirus exposure and HLA in healthy donors. Study-level background: Earlier work reported approximately 110 million unique TCR beta sequences from about 190 million T cells.

Study-level findings and limits: Apparent HLA restriction characterized most CMV-associated TCR beta chains in a later analysis. Immune exposure data for these donors was limited to CMV serostatus. Per a later analysis, 15,000 to 20,000 TCR beta sequences showed association with HLA alleles at 0.05 false discovery rate.

This clone was recorded once. Its target is unknown. The PCR was carried out with 60 Vbeta primers and 13 Jbeta primers. Profiled with immunoSEQ multiplex PCR; TCRdb holds only in-frame clones, not every one. The sample records 100,000 to 150,000 clones, less than 80% being singletons. The specimen was PBMCs. The TCR was taken from a middle-aged man in good health and CMV-seropositive.

The CDR3 DNA is TGTGCCAGCAGCGTAGCTGGACAGGGGTTTGACTATGGCTACACCTTC. It yields the protein CASSVAGQGFDYGYTF. The chain carries TRBV9 and TRBJ1-2; TRBD1 matches at 9 bases. The J segment lost 3 bases and the V segment lost 0 bases, leaving 6 bases of the junction unmatched. The CDR3 spans 16 residues. Germline values: CDR1 SGDLS, CDR2 YYNGEE.